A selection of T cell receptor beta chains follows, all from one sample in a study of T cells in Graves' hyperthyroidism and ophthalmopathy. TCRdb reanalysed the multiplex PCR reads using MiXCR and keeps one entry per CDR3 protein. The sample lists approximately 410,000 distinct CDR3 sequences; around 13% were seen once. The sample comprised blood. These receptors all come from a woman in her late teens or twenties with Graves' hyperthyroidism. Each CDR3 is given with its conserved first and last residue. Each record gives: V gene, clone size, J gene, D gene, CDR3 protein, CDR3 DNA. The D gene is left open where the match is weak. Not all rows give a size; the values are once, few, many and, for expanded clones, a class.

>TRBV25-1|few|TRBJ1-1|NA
CASSENHYEAFF
TGTGCCAGCAGTGAAAATCACTATGAAGCTTTCTTT
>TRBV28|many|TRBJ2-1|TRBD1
CASSLGTGTLRYNEQFF
TGTGCCAGCAGTCTGGGGACAGGCACACTACGCTACAATGAGCAGTTCTTC
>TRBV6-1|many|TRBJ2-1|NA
CASSEVGNEQFF
TGTGCCAGCAGTGAAGTCGGCAATGAGCAGTTCTTC
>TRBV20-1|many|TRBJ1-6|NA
CSASPTVNYNSPLHF
TGCAGTGCTAGTCCGACAGTGAACTATAATTCACCCCTCCACTTT
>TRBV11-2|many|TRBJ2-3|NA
CASSLDPGIGTDTQYF
TGTGCCAGCAGCTTAGACCCCGGGATAGGTACAGATACGCAGTATTTT
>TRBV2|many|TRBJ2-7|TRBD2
CASSEVAGSSYEQYF
TGTGCCAGCAGTGAGGTAGCGGGGAGCTCCTACGAGCAGTACTTC
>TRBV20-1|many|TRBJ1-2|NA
CSARVGYGYTF
TGCAGTGCTAGAGTAGGATATGGCTACACCTTC
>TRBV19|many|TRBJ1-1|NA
CASKGRGGRPEAFF
TGTGCCAGTAAGGGTAGGGGAGGTCGGCCTGAAGCTTTCTTT
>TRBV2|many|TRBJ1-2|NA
CASSDPSNYGYTF
TGTGCCAGCAGTGACCCTTCTAACTATGGCTACACCTTC
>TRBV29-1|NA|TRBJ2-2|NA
CSVRTAGVQFF
TGCAGCGTTCGAACGGCAGGGGTGCAGTTTTTT
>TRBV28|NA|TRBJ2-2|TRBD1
CASSLVLGTEDPGELFF
TGTGCCAGCAGCTTAGTCCTCGGGACAGAGGACCCCGGGGAGCTGTTTTTT
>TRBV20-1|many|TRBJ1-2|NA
CSARTGGYTF
TGCAGTGCTAGGACAGGTGGCTACACCTTC
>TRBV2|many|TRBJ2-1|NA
CASKGGSGDEQFF
TGTGCCAGCAAAGGGGGATCGGGAGATGAGCAGTTCTTC
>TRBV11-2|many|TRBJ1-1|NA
CASSRRAGNTEAFF
TGTGCCAGCAGCAGGCGGGCTGGGAACACTGAAGCTTTCTTT
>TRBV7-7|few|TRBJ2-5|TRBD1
CASSLGGDRSGETQYF
TGTGCTAGCAGCTTAGGAGGGGACAGGTCAGGAGAGACCCAGTACTTC
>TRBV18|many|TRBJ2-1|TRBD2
CASSSGLAGSVQFF
TGTGCCAGCTCATCGGGACTAGCGGGATCAGTGCAGTTCTTC
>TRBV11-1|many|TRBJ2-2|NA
CASSLLDGGPGELFF
TGTGCCAGCAGCTTATTGGACGGTGGCCCCGGGGAGCTGTTTTTT
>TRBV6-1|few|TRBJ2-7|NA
CASTGAGHYEQYF
TGTGCCAGCACTGGGGCGGGCCATTACGAGCAGTACTTC
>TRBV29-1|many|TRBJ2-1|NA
CSVEDPGHSIYNEQFF
TGCAGCGTTGAAGATCCGGGACACTCTATTTACAATGAGCAGTTCTTC
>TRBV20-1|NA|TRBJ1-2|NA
CSASQQGGYGYTF
TGCAGTGCTTCCCAACAGGGAGGGTATGGCTACACCTTC
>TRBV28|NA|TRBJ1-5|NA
CASRLNQPQHF
TGTGCCAGCAGGCTAAATCAGCCCCAGCATTTT
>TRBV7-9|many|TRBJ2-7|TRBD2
CASSGLAGGYTYEQYF
TGTGCCAGCAGCGGGCTAGCGGGAGGATATACCTACGAGCAGTACTTC
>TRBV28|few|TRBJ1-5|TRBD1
CASSPSSIEQGLSQHF
TGTGCCAGCAGTCCATCGAGTATAGAACAGGGGCTGTCCCAGCATTTT
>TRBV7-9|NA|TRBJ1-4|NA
CASSLPDGLGLFF
TGTGCCAGCAGCTTACCGGACGGATTAGGACTGTTTTTT
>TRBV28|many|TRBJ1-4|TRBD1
CATFQGAIGEKLFF
TGTGCCACTTTTCAGGGGGCTATTGGGGAAAAACTGTTTTTT
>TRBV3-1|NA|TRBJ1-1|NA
CASSPPQGMNTEAFF
TGTGCCAGCAGCCCCCCCCAGGGTATGAACACTGAAGCTTTCTTT
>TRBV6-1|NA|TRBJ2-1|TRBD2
CASSFHGTSIVGNEQFF
TGTGCCAGCAGCTTCCACGGGACTAGCATAGTGGGCAATGAGCAGTTCTTC
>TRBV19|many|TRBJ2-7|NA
CASSRQPSSYEQYF
TGTGCCAGTAGTCGACAGCCCAGCTCCTACGAGCAGTACTTC
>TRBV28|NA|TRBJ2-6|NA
CASGPSERSGANVLTF
TGTGCCAGCGGACCCTCAGAGCGGTCTGGGGCCAACGTCCTGACTTTC
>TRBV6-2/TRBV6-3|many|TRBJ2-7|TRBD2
CASSYVSGRTSYEQYF
TGTGCCAGCAGTTACGTGAGCGGGAGAACCTCCTACGAGCAGTACTTC
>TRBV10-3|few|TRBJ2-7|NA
CATTLDASYEQYF
TGTGCCACGACCTTGGACGCCTCCTACGAGCAGTACTTC
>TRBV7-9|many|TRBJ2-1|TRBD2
CASRSGSGEQFF
TGTGCCAGCAGGAGCGGGAGTGGTGAGCAGTTCTTC
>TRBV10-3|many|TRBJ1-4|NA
CAISARGKNEKLFF
TGTGCCATCAGCGCCAGGGGCAAAAATGAAAAACTGTTTTTT
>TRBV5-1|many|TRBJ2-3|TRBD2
CASSLLAGDGTDTQYF
TGCGCCAGCAGCTTATTAGCGGGAGACGGCACAGATACGCAGTATTTT
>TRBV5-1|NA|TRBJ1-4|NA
CASSSGTLLKKLFF
TGCGCCAGCAGCTCCGGGACCCTTCTAAAGAAACTGTTTTTT
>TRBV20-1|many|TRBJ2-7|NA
CSAFLLGGYEQYF
TGCAGTGCTTTCTTATTAGGGGGCTACGAGCAGTACTTC
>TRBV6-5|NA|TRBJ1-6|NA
CASSYSSFSYNSPLHF
TGTGCCAGCAGTTACTCGTCGTTCTCCTATAATTCACCCCTCCACTTT
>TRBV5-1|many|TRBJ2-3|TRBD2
CASRTSGSLTDTQYF
TGCGCCAGCAGAACTAGCGGGAGTCTGACAGATACGCAGTATTTT
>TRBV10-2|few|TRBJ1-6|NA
CASRLRLDSPLHF
TGCGCCAGCAGGCTAAGGTTGGATTCACCCCTCCACTTT
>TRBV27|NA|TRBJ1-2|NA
CASSQIGGAKIYGYTF
TGTGCCAGCAGCCAAATTGGAGGGGCAAAAATCTATGGCTACACCTTC
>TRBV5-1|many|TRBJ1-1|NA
CASSYGTGGVEAFF
TGCGCCAGCAGCTATGGGACCGGCGGCGTTGAAGCTTTCTTT
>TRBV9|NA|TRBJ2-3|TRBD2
CASSAGTSGTSTDTQYF
TGTGCCAGCAGCGCCGGGACTAGCGGGACTAGCACAGATACGCAGTATTTT
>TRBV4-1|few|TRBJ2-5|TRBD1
CASSQQGQGPQETQYF
TGCGCCAGCAGCCAACAAGGACAGGGCCCACAAGAGACCCAGTACTTC
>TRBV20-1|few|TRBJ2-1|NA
CSAETTHSYNEQFF
TGCAGTGCAGAGACTACGCACTCCTACAATGAGCAGTTCTTC